This TCR beta chain was recovered during a study of immune heterogeneity within non-small cell lung tumors. Ten or more counts support this clonotype. Multiplex PCR with 32 V and 13 J primers amplified TCR beta CDR3. Using its own MiXCR run on the multiplex PCR reads, TCRdb lists one record per CDR3 protein. The sample has under 35,000 distinct CDR3 sequences, more than 25% seen once. There are 14 residues in the CDR3. V shed 3 bases, J shed 4 bases, and the junction held 4 bases outside the gene matches. Per germline, CDR1 DFQATT and CDR2 SNEGSKA (reference sequence). As template, the study used bulk tumor genomic DNA at 550 to 650 ng per sample. Biopsies, several per primary tumor and spaced far apart, were collected during surgery. Enrolled individuals presented with untreated, newly diagnosed non-small cell lung cancer and received curative surgery.

The clonotype was recovered from a man aged 40-49 years with non-small cell lung cancer. The rearrangement links TRBV20-1 to TRBJ2-7, with TRBD2 identical over 12 bases. Material: lung tumor tissue. The CDR3 spells CSARDGLAGYEQYF. The CDR3 DNA sequence: TGCAGTGCTAGGGACGGACTAGCGGGATACGAGCAGTACTTC.